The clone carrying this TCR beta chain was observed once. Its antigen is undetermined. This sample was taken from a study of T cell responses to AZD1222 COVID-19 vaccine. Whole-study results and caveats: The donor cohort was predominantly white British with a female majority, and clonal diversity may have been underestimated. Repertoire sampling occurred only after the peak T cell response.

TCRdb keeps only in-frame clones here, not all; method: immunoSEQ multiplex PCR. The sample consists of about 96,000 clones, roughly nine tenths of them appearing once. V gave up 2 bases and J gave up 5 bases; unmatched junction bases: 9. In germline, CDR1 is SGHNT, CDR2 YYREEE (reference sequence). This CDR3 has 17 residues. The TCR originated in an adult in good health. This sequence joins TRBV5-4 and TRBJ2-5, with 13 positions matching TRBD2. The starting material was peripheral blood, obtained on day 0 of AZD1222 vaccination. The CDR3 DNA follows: TGTGCCAGCAGCTTCCGCCAAGGACTAGCGGGGGCTGAGACCCAGTACTTC. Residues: CASSFRQGLAGAETQYF.